The entry that follows covers one T cell receptor beta chain sequence. Its target antigen remains unknown. No base quality values were provided; no much bigger clone lies one nucleotide off. The CDR3 runs 11 residues from the cysteine to the phenylalanine. Only the CDR3 DNA stays, 33 bases, in frame from base 1. The germline V gene (reference sequence) provides CDR1 SEHNR and CDR2 FQNEAQ. The germline ends are 13 bases apart after V is trimmed by 6 bases and J by 11 bases. This sample stems from a study of blood T cell repertoires in COVID-19 (TCRdb year 2020). About the study as a whole: Samples covering the acute and convalescent phases of COVID-19 were provided by collaborators in the United States, Italy and Spain. The prospective study material was composed of cDNA or gDNA derived from T cells, B-cell-depleted T cells, or PBMCs. Samples were obtained from the ongoing ImmuneRACE study (first 160 participants) and from about 1,300 subjects provided by 6 global collaborators. A freely available public database, intended as a resource for researchers studying the immune response to SARS-CoV-2, is where the repertoires were released. Subjects who had been exposed to COVID-19, were actively infected with it, or had recovered from it provided the deeply sampled blood TCRbeta repertoires that made up the dataset. Nearly every sample came with metadata listing a de-identified subject ID, COVID-19 status, age in years and sex. Where available, HLA class I and class II types were taken from metadata supplied by the sample provider and were not determined by assay-based typing.

Participants in the prospective study were aged about 18 to 89 years, lived in about two dozen United States geographic areas, and enrolled through a virtual design. Cohort assignment in the prospective study relied on participant-reported clinical history from a screening survey and a study questionnaire. Recovered participants in ImmuneRACE Cohort 3 were defined by two consecutive negative NP/OP PCR tests, clearance by a healthcare professional, or resolution of symptoms. Mobile phlebotomists in the prospective study collected whole blood, serum and a nasopharyngeal or oropharyngeal swab from every participant. Additional blood draws and questionnaires over an approximately two-month period could optionally be provided by prospective study participants. Prospective study blood samples were shipped either frozen or at room temperature before DNA extraction. TCRbeta CDR3 regions were amplified from genomic DNA by means of the immunoSEQ Assay, a bias-controlled multiplex PCR. Regarding the original processing steps: Nucleated cell counts per sample were estimated from amplification of reference gene primers within the assay. To quantify the absolute abundance of each unique TCRbeta CDR3 rearrangement, sequence reads were collapsed and filtered. Productive Simpson clonality was computed per sample as the square root of Simpson's diversity index over productive rearrangements. TCRdb carries this immuneACCESS record with in-frame sequences only. Its versions omit some clonotypes, under half of them owing to an unresolved V gene in the studies checked, with the rest unexplained. D and trimming were read from the DNA, whereas the V and J calls and clone size are those reported in that table. Within this sample are hundreds of thousands of clones, with approximately 89% of them counted one time only. The top ten hold 9.5% of the sample.

Study-level results and caveats: The amount of clinical and demographic metadata varied by source and participant and was provided uncurated.

This receptor was identified in a woman aged 40-49 years who had recovered from COVID-19. What was sequenced was PBMCs or T cells enriched from blood (not recorded which). The rearrangement combines TRBV7-9 with TRBJ1-1, and TRBD1 may be the D gene, going by 5 matching bases. Read as DNA, the sequence is TGTGCCAGCAGTGCCGCAGGGCTCGCTTTCTTT. Its product reads: CASSAAGLAFF.